A single sample gave rise to the 10 T cell receptor beta chains below, sequenced in a study of blood T cell repertoires in COVID-19. Libraries were prepared by immunoSEQ multiplex PCR; TCRdb keeps only in-frame clonotypes and omits some of them. This sample yields 250,000 or so clones, of which around nine tenths are seen a single time; approximately 8.2% belongs to the top ten. Source material: peripheral blood. The receptor source for this set is a man aged 35 to 55 with active or convalescent COVID-19.

This clone appeared a few times. V gene TRBV29-1 combines with J gene TRBJ2-1; D is possibly TRBD1 (5 bases). The germline CDR1 and CDR2 sequences are SQVTM and ANQGSEA. The CDR3 loop spans 10 amino acids. Trimming took 6 bases from V and 8 from J, leaving 8 bases between them. CDR3 sequence reads: CSVAGYEQFF. For the CDR3, the DNA is TGCAGCGTCGCAGGGTATGAGCAGTTCTTC.

The chain carries TRBV7-7 and TRBJ2-1; D possibly corresponds to TRBD1 (5 bases). The length of the CDR3 is 15 residues. V lost 1 base and J 7 bases, leaving 14 bases between the germline ends. Germline V gives CDR1 SSHAT, CDR2 FNYEAQ (reference sequence). The CDR3 DNA is TGTGCCAGCAGCTTAGGCGGCAGGGATGGAAATGAGCAGTTCTTC. Its protein product is CASSLGGRDGNEQFF.

V and J are TRBV13 and TRBJ1-2; a weak D match, TRBD1 (5 bases). The germline V and J ends were trimmed by 4 bases and 6 bases, with 18 bases remaining between them. This CDR3 spans 15 amino acids. The V gene's germline CDR1 is PRHDT and CDR2 FYEKMQ (reference sequence). CDR3 sequence (DNA): TGTGCCAGCAGCTCCATGGAGTCGGGGGGACATGGCTACACCTTC. It is translated as CASSSMESGGHGYTF.

This clone has a handful of counts. The genes are TRBV13 and TRBJ2-1, with D perhaps matching TRBD1 (5 bases). There are 15 residues in the CDR3. Trimming stripped 3 bases from V and 7 bases from J, with 16 bases between. CDR1 is PRHDT, CDR2 FYEKMQ, per germline (reference sequence). This chain's CDR3 is CASSFRGTGSNEQFF. The DNA for the CDR3 is TGTGCCAGCAGCTTTCGAGGAACAGGATCGAATGAGCAGTTCTTC.

The chain links TRBV5-4 to TRBJ2-1; D remains unclear. Germline CDR1 SGHNT, CDR2 YYREEE (reference sequence). V lost 2 bases, J lost 5 bases, and 5 bases lay in between. This CDR3 spans 12 amino acids. CDR3 sequence: CASSFGDNEQFF. The DNA of the CDR3 is TGTGCCAGCAGCTTCGGAGACAATGAGCAGTTCTTC.

The chain carries TRBV24-1 and TRBJ2-5; D perhaps matches TRBD2 (6 bases). Trimming stripped 8 bases from V and 4 bases from J, with 13 bases between. The CDR3 is made up of 13 amino acids. The V gene's germline CDR1 is KGHDR and CDR2 SFDVKD. The CDR3 sequence: CATNPGGGETQYF. CDR3 sequence (DNA): TGTGCCACCAATCCCGGGGGTGGAGAGACCCAGTACTTC.

The rearrangement uses TRBV5-1 and TRBJ2-2; 8 bases align to TRBD1. The germline V gene has CDR1 SGHRS and CDR2 YFSETQ. Germline trimming cut 2 bases from V and 3 bases from J; bases unmatched to any gene: 3. This CDR3 is built from 15 residues. The CDR3 sequence is CASSLTTGDTGELFF. In DNA form, the CDR3 reads TGCGCCAGCAGCTTAACGACAGGGGACACCGGGGAGCTGTTTTTT.

The chain combines TRBV2 with TRBJ2-7, with 7 positions matching TRBD1. The CDR3 runs 15 residues. Germline loops: CDR1 SNHLY, CDR2 FYNNEI. V shed 6 bases, J shed 3 bases, and the junction held 11 bases outside the gene matches. Here the CDR3 reads CASSMTDRFRYEQYF. In DNA form, the CDR3 reads TGTGCCAGCAGCATGACGGACAGGTTCCGCTACGAGCAGTACTTC.

CDR3 in amino acids: CASRGSATNEKLFF. For the CDR3, the DNA is TGTGCCAGCAGAGGGAGTGCAACTAATGAAAAACTGTTTTTT. The chain uses TRBV28 and TRBJ1-4; no definite D call. V was clipped by 6 bases and J by 0 bases, with 8 bases between them. This CDR3 contains 14 residues. Looked up from germline, CDR1 is MDHEN and CDR2 is SYDVKM.

The chain combines TRBV24-1 with TRBJ2-5; D is perhaps TRBD2 (6 bases). The V end lost 12 bases, the J end lost 4 bases, and 14 bases lay between the germline ends. Germline CDR1 KGHDR, CDR2 SFDVKD. The CDR3 spans 12 residues. CDR3 loop: CAAGDGRETQYF. The CDR3 DNA sequence: TGTGCCGCCGGGGACGGGAGAGAGACCCAGTACTTC.